This T cell receptor (beta chain) was obtained from a study of identical twins. Study-wide results and caveats: Excess sharing by twins proved weaker in beta out-of-frame sequences. Insertions were reduced in abundant cord blood beta clonotypes but not in memory repertoires.

cDNA molecules carried unique molecular identifiers, and template switching added a universal primer site. Each CDR3 protein is one row after TCRdb ran MiXCR on the 5' RACE reads. The sample carries 1.5 million or so distinct CDR3 sequences, about 32% recorded once. The donors were all healthy and Caucasian. This clonotype occurred a few times. The antigen is not known. The clonotype was recovered from a newborn girl in good health. The material sequenced was cord blood.

CDR3 sequence: CASSLGQGSDNSPLHF. In nucleotides, the CDR3 is TGTGCCAGCAGTTTAGGACAGGGATCGGATAATTCACCCCTCCACTTT. V usage is TRBV12-3 or TRBV12-4 and J usage is TRBJ1-6, with 7 bases identical to TRBD1. V was pared by 1 base and J by 5 bases, with 5 bases of the junction left unmatched. This CDR3 comprises 16 residues.